This passage covers 2 T cell receptor beta chains from one sample sequenced in a study of control samples from healthy donors and cancer patients. The data were produced by immunoSEQ multiplex PCR, yet TCRdb's version contains in-frame clones alone and is incomplete. The table has 85,000 to 90,000 clones, about 84% seen once. The sequenced sample consisted of blood. These TCRs come from a woman aged 40 to 55 in good health.

The chain is built from TRBV6-5 and TRBJ1-3, with 7 bases matching TRBD1. V was clipped by 6 bases and J by 3 bases; unmatched bases: 5. Germline V lookup: CDR1 MNHEY, CDR2 SVGAGI. The CDR3 is made up of 14 amino acids. The DNA of the CDR3 is TGTGCCAGCAGCTGGGGACAGTATGGAAACACCATATATTTT. The encoded protein is CASSWGQYGNTIYF.

This chain uses TRBV18 with TRBJ2-5, with D unresolved. This CDR3 region has 15 residues. V dropped 5 bases and J dropped 4 bases, with 17 bases sitting between them. CDR1 and CDR2 (germline): KGHSH, LQKENI. Here the CDR3 DNA reads TGTGCCAGCTCAGCTTTCGACACTCACCTAGAGACCCAGTACTTC. As protein: CASSAFDTHLETQYF.